One and the same sample provided the 8 T cell receptor beta chains below, sequenced in a study of blood T cell repertoires in COVID-19. TCRdb's table, derived via immunoSEQ multiplex PCR, lists solely in-frame clones and lacks some. The sample gives 200,000 to 250,000 clones, 80% to 85% of which show up once; more than 4.5% is in the top ten. Material: peripheral blood. The receptors shown here come from a woman aged 60-75 years who had recovered from COVID-19.

The chain is built from TRBV3-1 (or the pseudogene TRBV3-2) and TRBJ1-5; 9 bases are a match to TRBD1. The CDR3 loop spans 18 amino acids. CDR1 and CDR2 (germline): LGHDT, YNNKEL (reference sequence). Trimming took 3 bases from V and 3 from J; bases not matched to a gene: 12. In nucleotides, the CDR3 is TGTGCCAGCAGCCACACCGCCGGGACAGGGAACTTCAATCAGCCCCAGCATTTT. It yields the protein CASSHTAGTGNFNQPQHF.

This clone appeared a few times. This chain joins TRBV29-1 and TRBJ2-7; D might be TRBD1 (5 bases). In germline, CDR1 is SQVTM, CDR2 ANQGSEA. The CDR3 has 13 residues. V lost 2 bases and J lost 2, with 10 bases in between. The DNA of the CDR3 is TGCAGCGTTGAAACGCAGGGTCCCTACGAGCAGTACTTC. As protein: CSVETQGPYEQYF.

This chain joins TRBV5-5 and TRBJ2-7; possibly TRBD1 for D (5 bases). Germline CDR1 is SGHKS and CDR2 is YYEKEE (reference sequence). With 2 bases removed from V and 3 bases from J, the gap between germline ends came to 15 bases. This CDR3 contains 15 residues. In DNA, the CDR3 is TGTGCCAGCAGCTTTGGGGCTGCTCCACTCTACGAGCAGTACTTC. Encoded protein: CASSFGAAPLYEQYF.

The sample holds one count of this clone. One junction end disagrees with the germline gene, perhaps due to a read error. The chain carries TRBV7-7 and TRBJ2-5, with 11 bases matching TRBD2. CDR1 and CDR2 (germline): SSHAT, FNYEAQ (reference sequence). This CDR3 is 16 amino acids long. CDR3 sequence: CASSFLAGGVGETQYF. DNA of the CDR3: TGTGCTAGCAGCTTCCTAGCGGGGGGCGTGGGTGAGACCCAGTACTTC.

This sequence joins TRBV3-1 (or the pseudogene TRBV3-2) and TRBJ2-2; TRBD2 is a possible D gene (6 bases). CDR1 and CDR2 from the germline V gene are LGHDT and YNNKEL (reference sequence). Trimming pared 4 bases from V and 1 base from J, leaving 7 bases between. This CDR3 is 14 amino acids long. The DNA of the CDR3 is TGTGCCAGCAGCCTTAGCGGGAACACCGGGGAGCTGTTTTTT. Residues: CASSLSGNTGELFF.

The rearrangement links TRBV27 to TRBJ2-5; 9 nucleotides align to TRBD2. CDR1 and CDR2 from the germline V gene are MNHEY and SMNVEV (reference sequence). Unmatched junction bases numbered 11, after V lost 4 bases and J lost 5 bases. The length of the CDR3 is 16 residues. The CDR3 spells CASSWWRGGGAETQYF. CDR3 bases: TGTGCCAGCAGTTGGTGGCGGGGGGGCGGCGCGGAGACCCAGTACTTC.

The chain has TRBV27 and TRBJ1-4, with D possibly matching TRBD1 (6 bases). Per the germline V gene, CDR1 is MNHEY and CDR2 is SMNVEV (reference sequence). The CDR3 runs to 13 residues. V was trimmed by 5 bases and J by 8 bases, leaving 12 bases between them. CDR3 sequence reads: CASSRSGEEKLFF. The CDR3 DNA follows: TGTGCCAGCAGTCGGTCAGGGGAAGAAAAACTGTTTTTT.

This clone was counted between two and nine times. The chain recombines TRBV9 with TRBJ1-6; D is uncertain. Germline lookup yields CDR1 SGDLS and CDR2 YYNGEE. The V gene lost 0 bases and the J gene lost 7 bases, with 11 bases spanning the gap. CDR3 length: 15 residues. The CDR3 sequence is CASSVEGRINSPLHF. In nucleotides, the CDR3 is TGTGCCAGCAGCGTAGAAGGCAGGATCAATTCACCCCTCCACTTT.